The 30 T cell receptor beta chains reported below all come from one sample, sequenced in a study of cytomegalovirus exposure and HLA in healthy donors. Researchers ran the PCR with 60 Vbeta and 13 Jbeta primers. Data came from immunoSEQ multiplex PCR; TCRdb stores just in-frame clones and leaves some out. The profile shows approximately 170,000 clones, roughly three quarters of them singletons. Sequencing used PBMCs. All receptors derive from a woman aged 40 to 49 in good health and CMV-seropositive.

Concerning this clone itself: The same CDR3 arises from other DNA sequences in this sample as well. The chain is built from TRBV19 and TRBJ1-1, with D tentatively TRBD1 (6 bases). This CDR3 contains 13 residues. Germline V lookup: CDR1 LNHDA, CDR2 SQIVND (reference sequence). The germline V and J ends were trimmed by 8 bases and 2 bases, with 12 bases remaining between them. CDR3: CASSDRPNTEAFF. The CDR3 coding sequence is TGTGCCAGTTCCGACAGGCCCAACACTGAAGCTTTCTTT.

The rearrangement uses TRBV30 and TRBJ1-1; D may be TRBD1 (5 bases). CDR3 length: 13 amino acids. The V end was cut by 0 bases, the J end by 5 bases, with 10 bases between. Germline CDR1 is GTSNPN and CDR2 is SVGIG (reference sequence). The CDR3 spells CAWSVRGGTEAFF. The CDR3 DNA sequence: TGTGCCTGGAGTGTACGGGGGGGGACTGAAGCTTTCTTT.

This clone was detected once. In DNA, the CDR3 is TGTGCCAGCAGCGGGACTAGCGACTACAATGAGCAGTTCTTC. This encodes CASSGTSDYNEQFF. The chain couples TRBV9 to TRBJ2-1, with 9 bases matching TRBD2. The length of the CDR3 is 14 residues. The junction had 1 base not matched to a gene; V was cut back by 3 bases and J by 3 bases. Germline V gene lookup returns CDR1 SGDLS and CDR2 YYNGEE.

The chain is built from TRBV15 and TRBJ2-7, with 12 bases aligning to TRBD1. Germline CDR1 reads LNHNV; CDR2 reads YYDKDF (reference sequence). CDR3 length: 14 amino acids. Losses at the gene ends were 4 bases for V and 6 bases for J; bases not matched to a gene: 4. This CDR3 is CATSKGTGGAEQYF. The CDR3 DNA is TGTGCCACCAGCAAAGGGACAGGGGGCGCCGAGCAGTACTTC.

V and J are TRBV19 and TRBJ2-5, with D maybe TRBD2 (7 bases). Germline V gene data show CDR1 as LNHDA and CDR2 as SQIVND (reference sequence). V was cut by 8 bases and J by 5 bases, with 12 bases left in between. The CDR3 runs 12 residues. The CDR3 coding sequence is TGTGCCAGTGGGGGGGGGCCGGAGACCCAGTACTTC. This translates into CASGGGPETQYF.

The rearrangement joins TRBV5-1 to TRBJ1-5; D is ambiguous. CDR1 SGHRS and CDR2 YFSETQ come from the germline V gene. V was trimmed by 0 bases and J by 2 bases, leaving 6 bases between them. The CDR3 covers 14 residues. The CDR3 region is CASSLVAGNQPQHF. CDR3 bases: TGCGCCAGCAGCTTGGTTGCGGGCAATCAGCCCCAGCATTTT. The full variable domain, in which reference TRBV5-1 and TRBJ1-5 provide the parts outside the CDR3, is KAGVTQTPRYLIKTRGQQVTLSCSPISGHRSVSWYQQTPGQGLQFLFEYFSETQRNKGNFPGRFSGRQFSNSRSEMNVSTLELGDSALYLCASSLVAGNQPQHFGDGTRLSIL.

This chain joins TRBV15 and TRBJ1-5, with D possibly TRBD1 on 5 matching bases. Trimming removed 3 bases at V and 5 bases at J, with 8 bases between. The CDR3 consists of 13 residues. Germline V gene sequence: CDR1 LNHNV, CDR2 YYDKDF (reference sequence). CDR3 in DNA: TGTGCCACCAGCAGGGGGACTTATCAGCCCCAGCATTTT. This translates into CATSRGTYQPQHF.

J is TRBJ2-5 and V is TRBV28; the match to TRBD1 covers 7 bases. The V segment lost 6 bases and the J segment 4 bases; nucleotides outside the gene matches: 5. The CDR3 contains 13 residues. From germline, CDR1 is MDHEN and CDR2 SYDVKM. The CDR3, as DNA: TGTGCCAGCAGCACAGGGACAGTAGAGACCCAGTACTTC. Protein sequence: CASSTGTVETQYF. The whole variable domain, filled in from reference TRBV28 and TRBJ2-5, reads DVKVTQSSRYLVKRTGEKVFLECVQDMDHENMFWYRQDPGLGLRLIYFSYDVKMKEKGDIPEGYSVSREKKERFSLILESASTNQTSMYLCASSTGTVETQYFGPGTRLLVL.

The chain joins TRBV7-9 to TRBJ1-1, with D tentatively TRBD1 (5 bases). CDR1 SEHNR and CDR2 FQNEAQ come from the germline V gene (reference sequence). This CDR3 spans 14 amino acids. With 4 bases removed from V and 6 bases from J, the gap between germline ends came to 15 bases. The CDR3 DNA sequence: TGTGCCAGCAGCTCGGCTCTGGACATCGCTGAAGCTTTCTTT. Its protein product is CASSSALDIAEAFF.

V gene TRBV7-8 combines with J gene TRBJ1-1; no reliable D call. Germline lookup yields CDR1 SGHVS and CDR2 FQNEAQ. Trimming removed 5 bases at V and 1 base at J, with 11 bases between. This CDR3 is built from 14 residues. CDR3 coding DNA: TGTGCCAGCAGCGTCATACAGTCGAACACTGAAGCTTTCTTT. Translating gives CASSVIQSNTEAFF.

V gene TRBV7-7 combines with J gene TRBJ2-5; weak D call: TRBD2 (6 bases). Looked up from germline, CDR1 is SSHAT and CDR2 is FNYEAQ (reference sequence). Trimming removed 3 bases from V and 2 bases from J, with 13 bases in between. The CDR3 totals 15 residues. CDR3 nucleotide sequence: TGTGCCAGCAGCTTCCTAGGGCGGGGACAAGAGACCCAGTACTTC. This codes for CASSFLGRGQETQYF.

The V and J genes are TRBV28 and TRBJ2-1; 10 positions agree with TRBD2. CDR3 length equals 17 residues. Germline-derived CDR1 and CDR2 are MDHEN and SYDVKM. The V and J ends lost 2 bases and 6 bases, in that order; junction bases with no gene match: 10. DNA for the CDR3: TGTGCCAGCAGTTTACTAGGTGGGGCTAGCGGGGGCAATGAGCAGTTCTTC. Its protein is CASSLLGGASGGNEQFF.

The chain employs TRBV5-1 and TRBJ1-2, with TRBD1 matching over 8 bases. The CDR3 runs 14 residues. Germline CDR1 reads SGHRS; CDR2 reads YFSETQ. Losses at the gene ends were 5 bases for V and 2 bases for J; bases not matched to a gene: 5. In nucleotides, the CDR3 is TGCGCCAGCAGAAAGACAGGGGAGAACTATGGCTACACCTTC. Amino acids: CASRKTGENYGYTF.

The chain combines TRBV11-2 with TRBJ1-5; D not certain. Germline V gene lookup returns CDR1 SGHAT and CDR2 FQNNGV. The V gene lost 5 bases and the J gene lost 5 bases, with 10 bases spanning the gap. The CDR3 runs 13 residues. This chain's CDR3 is CASSVNIYQPQHF. The CDR3 DNA reads as TGTGCCAGCAGCGTAAACATATATCAGCCCCAGCATTTT.

This clone has a handful of counts. V usage is TRBV10-3 and J usage is TRBJ1-1; D unresolved. Trimming left V 3 bases short and J 5 bases short, with 13 bases between. Germline CDR1 is ENHRY and CDR2 is SYGVKD. The CDR3 spans 14 residues. The CDR3 sequence: CAISDPGYQTEAFF. CDR3 DNA: TGTGCCATCAGTGATCCGGGGTATCAAACTGAAGCTTTCTTT.

The rearrangement joins TRBV19 to TRBJ1-2, with 8 bases aligning to TRBD1. V dropped 8 bases and J dropped 6; count of bases not matched to a gene: 8. This CDR3 comprises 13 residues. Germline loops: CDR1 LNHDA, CDR2 SQIVND (reference sequence). DNA for the CDR3: TGTGCCAGTCGTCAGGGGGCTCAGGATGGCTACACCTTC. It encodes CASRQGAQDGYTF.

The CDR3 loop is CASSQAGRYEQYF. CDR3 DNA: TGCGCCAGCAGCCAAGCTGGGCGATACGAGCAGTACTTC. The V call is TRBV4-1, the J call TRBJ2-7; no firm D call. The CDR3 has 13 residues. The V gene's germline CDR1 is MGHRA and CDR2 YSYEKL. V was trimmed by 1 base and J by 4 bases, leaving 8 bases between them.

V gene TRBV6-1 combines with J gene TRBJ2-2, with 8 bases aligning to TRBD1. Germline V lookup: CDR1 MNHNS, CDR2 SASEGT. This CDR3 contains 15 residues. J gave up 0 bases and V 5 bases, and 2 bases lay outside the gene matches. CDR3: CASSWGQANTGELFF. The CDR3 DNA follows: TGTGCCAGCAGTTGGGGACAGGCGAACACCGGGGAGCTGTTTTTT.

The V gene is TRBV15, the J gene TRBJ2-3; TRBD1 matches 8 bases. The CDR3 runs 14 residues. CDR1 and CDR2 (germline): LNHNV, YYDKDF (reference sequence). After removal of 1 base from V and 8 bases from J, the junction contained 5 bases not matched to a gene. CDR3 DNA: TGTGCCACCAGCAGAGGAGGACAGGGCGTTACGCAGTATTTT. Protein product: CATSRGGQGVTQYF.

The rearrangement links TRBV28 to TRBJ1-5; D unresolved. Germline values: CDR1 MDHEN, CDR2 SYDVKM. The CDR3 has 12 residues. The V end lost 4 bases, the J end lost 9 bases, and 10 bases lay between the germline ends. In DNA form, the CDR3 reads TGTGCCAGCAGTTCAGTGGAGTGGCCCCAGCATTTT. It encodes CASSSVEWPQHF.

The rearrangement links TRBV7-6 to TRBJ2-5; 14 nucleotides match TRBD2. This CDR3 contains 16 residues. V shed 5 bases, J shed 9 bases, and the junction held 11 bases outside the gene matches. CDR1 is SGHVS and CDR2 is FNYEAQ in the germline V gene. The DNA for the CDR3 is TGTGCCAGCAGCGGAGGGACTAGCGGGGGCCGCGTGGCCCAGTACTTC. Translating it yields CASSGGTSGGRVAQYF.

This clone showed up just a few times. The chain has TRBV19 and TRBJ1-2; no clear D gene. V was shortened by 0 bases and J by 7 bases, with 6 bases between the two germline ends. The CDR3 is 12 amino acids. Germline V CDR1 and CDR2: LNHDA, SQIVND (reference sequence). The CDR3 loop is CASSIEARGYTF. CDR3 nucleotide sequence: TGTGCCAGTAGTATAGAGGCCCGTGGCTACACCTTC.

The J gene is TRBJ2-7, the V gene TRBV5-1, with D unclear. CDR3 length: 14 amino acids. V was pared by 5 bases and J by 3 bases, with 15 bases between. The germline V gene encodes CDR1 SGHRS and CDR2 YFSETQ. The CDR3 here is CASSNSLEFYEQYF. CDR3 DNA sequence: TGCGCCAGCAGTAACAGTCTTGAATTCTACGAGCAGTACTTC.

The CDR3 spells CASKLASNYEQYF. The CDR3 bases are TGTGCCAGCAAGTTGGCTAGCAACTACGAGCAGTACTTC. V usage is TRBV2 and J usage is TRBJ2-7; TRBD2 might be the D (5 bases). The CDR3 consists of 13 residues. V gave up 7 bases and J gave up 3 bases, with 13 bases separating them. Germline values: CDR1 SNHLY, CDR2 FYNNEI.

This chain links TRBV5-1 with TRBJ1-4, with TRBD1 identical over 7 bases. The CDR3 loop spans 15 amino acids. Germline V gene lookup returns CDR1 SGHRS and CDR2 YFSETQ. The V gene end was trimmed by 1 base and the J gene end by 7 bases; junction bases not matched to a gene: 7. The CDR3 nucleotides read TGCGCCAGCAGCTTGCGATCAGGGGGAAGTGAAAAACTGTTTTTT. Its translation is CASSLRSGGSEKLFF.

The rearrangement links TRBV18 to TRBJ1-3, with D unresolved. Looked up from germline, CDR1 is KGHSH and CDR2 is LQKENI. This CDR3 is 13 amino acids long. The V gene lost 3 bases and the J gene lost 4 bases, with 7 bases spanning the gap. The CDR3 coding sequence is TGTGCCAGCTCACCCGCGGTAGGAAACACCATATATTTT. Translating it yields CASSPAVGNTIYF.

This clone came up once. The rearrangement links TRBV5-4 to TRBJ1-2; 9 nucleotides align to TRBD1. Germline trimming cut 0 bases from V and 8 bases from J; bases unmatched to any gene: 8. The CDR3 is 15 residues long. Germline assignment: CDR1 SGHNT and CDR2 YYREEE (reference sequence). The CDR3 coding sequence is TGTGCCAGCAGCTTGGCAATGGGACAGGGCCTAGGCTACACCTTC. This sequence encodes CASSLAMGQGLGYTF.

This clone was picked up one time. V and J are TRBV7-3 and TRBJ2-3; perhaps TRBD1 as D (6 bases). V was cut by 0 bases and J by 0 bases, with 19 bases left in between. Germline V CDR1 and CDR2: SGHTA, FQGTGA. The CDR3 is 19 residues long. CDR3 sequence (DNA): TGTGCCAGCAGCTTAACTCCCTTAATACCGGGACAAAGCACAGATACGCAGTATTTT. This codes for CASSLTPLIPGQSTDTQYF.

A few counts support this clone. One end of the junction varies from germline; a read error may be responsible. The chain employs TRBV29-1 and TRBJ1-2; D may be TRBD1 (5 bases). Germline V gene lookup returns CDR1 SQVTM and CDR2 ANQGSEA. CDR3 size: 13 residues. This CDR3 is CSVEDTGGRGYTF. CDR3 coding DNA: TGCAGCGTAGAAGACACAGGCGGGAGAGGCTACACCTTC.

The J gene is TRBJ1-1, the V gene TRBV20-1; no firm D call. Trimming removed 5 bases from V and 1 base from J, with 5 bases in between. This CDR3 has 11 amino acids. CDR1 and CDR2 from the germline V gene are DFQATT and SNEGSKA (reference sequence). Here the CDR3 reads CSAQRNTEAFF. The CDR3 region has the DNA TGCAGTGCTCAGCGGAACACTGAAGCTTTCTTT.